This TCR beta chain was captured in a study of shared clonotypes between healthy human individuals. General study results and limits: Shared clonotypes: 4.5% to 5% naive CD4, around 3.5% naive CD8, 2% to 2.5% memory CD4, approximately 0.41% memory CD8. There were few donors, and this limited the genetic and exposure-history diversity represented.

Generated by immunoSEQ multiplex PCR, the TCRdb table keeps only in-frame clones and is missing some. The table records around 940,000 clones, over 75% of them present only once. As regards this clone: Its antigen is not identified.

With 3 bases clipped from V and 5 bases from J, the junction kept 6 bases outside the gene matches. This CDR3 region has 14 residues. Germline assignment: CDR1 SGHNT and CDR2 YYREEE (reference sequence). The chain has TRBV5-4 and TRBJ1-1, with 8 nucleotides matching TRBD1. The source material was memory CD4+ T cells sorted from blood. The subset is: CD45RA-negative fraction. This TCR came from a young man in good health. The DNA for the CDR3 is TGTGCCAGCAGCTGGACAGGGCTGGGTACTGAAGCTTTCTTT. It yields the protein CASSWTGLGTEAFF.